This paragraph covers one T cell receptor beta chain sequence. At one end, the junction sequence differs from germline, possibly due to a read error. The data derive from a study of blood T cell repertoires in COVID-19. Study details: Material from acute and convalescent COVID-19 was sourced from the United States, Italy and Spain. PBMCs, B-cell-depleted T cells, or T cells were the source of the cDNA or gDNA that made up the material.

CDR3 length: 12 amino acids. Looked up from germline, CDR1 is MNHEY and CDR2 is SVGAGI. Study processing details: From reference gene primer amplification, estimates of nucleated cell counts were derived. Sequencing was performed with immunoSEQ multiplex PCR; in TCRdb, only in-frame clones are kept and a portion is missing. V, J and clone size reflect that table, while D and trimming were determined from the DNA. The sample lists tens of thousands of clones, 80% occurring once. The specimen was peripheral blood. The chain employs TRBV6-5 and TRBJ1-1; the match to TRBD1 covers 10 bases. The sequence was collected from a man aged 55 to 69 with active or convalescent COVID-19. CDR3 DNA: TGTGCCAGCAGTGACTCGGGACAGGGGGCTTTCTTT. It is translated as CASSDSGQGAFF.